This T cell receptor beta chain was recorded in a study of CD8 T cells in Susac syndrome. Germline-derived CDR1 and CDR2 are LGHNT and FRNRAP. With V trimmed by 4 bases and J by 4 bases, 12 bases remained unmatched. The CDR3 is made up of 16 amino acids. CD8+ and CD4+ T cells from blood underwent TCR beta sequencing. It was negative isolation that provided the CD8+ and CD4+ T cells, whereas TEMRA cells were enriched by FACS. RNA amounts of roughly 0.45 to 1 ug underwent reverse transcription with random hexamers. TCRdb ran MiXCR on the immunoSEQ multiplex PCR reads and lists one entry per CDR3 protein. The table shows 150,000 to 200,000 distinct CDR3 sequences, with 95% occurring only once. In regard to this clonotype: Its antigen is as yet unknown.

Study findings and constraints: Regarding the TCR sequencing and HLA analysis, the study admitted that a relatively small number of individuals were involved.

The sequenced sample consisted of CD4+ T cells from PBMCs. V gene TRBV12-5 combines with J gene TRBJ1-2; TRBD1 agrees at 7 bases. This receptor was taken from a human donor with multiple sclerosis. The CDR3 nucleotides read TGTGCTAGTGGTTCCCCACTCACAGGGGCTCTCTATGGCTACACCTTC. It codes for CASGSPLTGALYGYTF.